This T cell receptor (beta chain) was retrieved from a study of blood T cell repertoires in COVID-19. Study background: From T cells, B-cell-depleted T cells, or PBMCs came the material, which was cDNA or gDNA.

TCRdb's copy holds only in-frame clones and misses some; the assay was immunoSEQ multiplex PCR. The data hold over 400,000 clones, with roughly 91% observed a single time. The sequencing input was peripheral blood. The sequence derives from a woman in her forties or fifties with COVID-19, enrolled during active disease.

CDR3 DNA sequence: TGTGCCAGCATCGGAGCCTACGAGCAGTACTTC. Translating it yields CASIGAYEQYF. The rearrangement joins TRBV25-1 to TRBJ2-7, with D hard to call. The CDR3 is 11 amino acids. Germline assignment: CDR1 MGHDK and CDR2 SYGVNS. With 7 bases removed from V and 2 bases from J, the gap between germline ends came to 6 bases.